This TCR beta chain was captured in a study of shared clonotypes between healthy human individuals. Points from the study as a whole: Lower generation probabilities were found for non-shared clonotypes than for those shared by all four donors. Naive CD4 clonotypes overlapped across a handful of donors at roughly 5%.

Researchers ran the assay at a deep level. Source study methods: Junction-only immunoSEQ sequences carried no quality scores, so filtering differed. Libraries were prepared by immunoSEQ multiplex PCR; TCRdb keeps only in-frame clonotypes and omits some of them. V and J calls and clone size are as listed in that table; D and trimming were resolved from the DNA. The sample yields under 850,000 clones, around 92% seen once. CD45RO-negative CD8 cells positively selected for CCR7 made up the naive population, which excluded terminally differentiated effector memory CD45RA+ cells. Germline CDR1 MNHEY, CDR2 SVGAGI. V shed 4 bases, J shed 7 bases, and the junction held 5 bases outside the gene matches. The length of the CDR3 is 13 residues. As for this clone: What it binds is not known.

This clonotype was sampled from a man aged 30-40 years in good health. The chain joins TRBV6-5 to TRBJ2-7, with 9 bases fitting TRBD1. What was sequenced was naive CD8+ T cells sorted from blood. The CDR3 nucleotides are TGTGCCAGCAGTTTTGACAGGGGGTATGAGCAGTACTTC. This sequence encodes CASSFDRGYEQYF.